This is a list of T cell receptor beta chains from one sample in a study of blood T cells in healthy people across ages. TCRdb re-called the 5' RACE reads with MiXCR, one entry per CDR3 protein. The sample has roughly 1,500,000 distinct CDR3 sequences; about 31% are singletons. Sequencing used blood. Every receptor here comes from a woman aged 30 to 39 in good health. The CDR3 runs from the conserved cysteine through the conserved F or W. Fields, in order: clone size, D gene, J gene, V gene, CDR3 protein, CDR3 DNA. A D gene is named only where the DNA matches it firmly. The listing skips clone size in some rows; elsewhere it reads once, few, many or a size class.

few | TRBD1 | TRBJ2-7 | TRBV20-1 | CSATRDRAYEQYF | TGCAGTGCCACCCGGGACAGGGCCTACGAGCAGTACTTC
. | . | TRBJ2-7 | TRBV2 | CASTQGRGEQYF | TGTGCCAGCACCCAAGGTCGGGGAGAGCAGTACTTC
few | . | TRBJ1-2 | TRBV7-9 | CASSFGPGEGYTF | TGTGCCAGCAGCTTTGGCCCAGGGGAAGGCTACACCTTC
. | TRBD2 | TRBJ2-7 | TRBV27 | CTSAFGGGRSYEQYF | TGTACCAGCGCCTTCGGGGGGGGGCGATCCTACGAGCAGTACTTC
few | . | TRBJ2-7 | TRBV7-8 | CASSLGTGTTYEQYF | TGTGCCAGCAGCTTGGGGACTGGAACCACCTACGAGCAGTACTTC
few | . | TRBJ1-2 | TRBV7-9 | CASSDSGGYTF | TGTGCCAGCAGCGATAGTGGTGGCTACACCTTC
once | TRBD2 | TRBJ2-1 | TRBV4-1 | CAGSRAGDSYNEQFF | TGCGCCGGCAGCCGCGCGGGGGACTCCTACAATGAGCAGTTCTTC
few | . | TRBJ2-7 | TRBV21-1 | CASSKDPTCYEQYF | TGTGCCAGCAGCAAAGACCCCACGTGCTACGAGCAGTACTTC
. | . | TRBJ2-3 | TRBV7-2 | CTSSLIPTDTQYF | TGTACCAGCAGCTTAATTCCGACAGATACGCAGTATTTT
. | . | TRBJ2-7 | TRBV20-1 | CSATVGSAGAYEQYF | TGCAGTGCCACGGTGGGGAGCGCCGGGGCCTACGAGCAGTACTTC
. | TRBD1 | TRBJ2-1 | TRBV11-2 | CASSLVGQGLGNEQFF | TGTGCCAGCAGCTTAGTCGGACAGGGTTTAGGAAATGAGCAGTTCTTC
few | . | TRBJ1-1 | TRBV6-6 | CASSYRSNTEAFF | TGTGCCAGCAGTTATAGGTCGAACACTGAAGCTTTCTTT
few | . | TRBJ2-3 | TRBV5-1 | CASSLGGKSADTQYF | TGCGCCAGCAGCTTGGGTGGGAAGTCGGCAGATACGCAGTATTTT
. | . | TRBJ2-7 | TRBV5-1 | CASSFGTDTYEQYF | TGCGCCAGCAGCTTTGGGACGGACACCTACGAGCAGTACTTC
. | TRBD2 | TRBJ2-3 | TRBV20-1 | CSARDWSRGVPDTQYF | TGCAGTGCTAGAGATTGGTCGCGGGGGGTCCCAGATACGCAGTATTTT
few | . | TRBJ2-7 | TRBV5-1 | CASSFDLSSYEQYF | TGCGCCAGCAGCTTTGACCTGTCCTCCTACGAGCAGTACTTC
many | TRBD2 | TRBJ2-5 | TRBV12-3/TRBV12-4 | CASRLAGDVETQYF | TGTGCCAGCAGGCTAGCGGGGGACGTGGAGACCCAGTACTTC
once | TRBD1 | TRBJ1-2 | TRBV9 | CASSPREGQGIINYGYTF | TGTGCCAGCAGCCCTCGCGAGGGACAGGGAATTATTAACTATGGCTACACCTTC
. | . | TRBJ1-5 | TRBV12-3/TRBV12-4 | CASSSWGQPQHF | TGTGCCAGCAGTTCTTGGGGACAGCCCCAGCATTTT
. | TRBD2 | TRBJ2-7 | TRBV20-1 | CSGTSGPYEQYF | TGCAGCGGGACTAGCGGACCCTACGAGCAGTACTTC
many | TRBD2 | TRBJ2-3 | TRBV20-1 | CSSSGGAETQYF | TGCAGTTCTAGCGGGGGGGCCGAGACGCAGTATTTT
. | . | TRBJ1-2 | TRBV4-2 | CASSQVGWGETNYGYTF | TGTGCCAGCAGCCAAGTGGGTTGGGGGGAAACTAACTATGGCTACACCTTC
. | . | TRBJ2-5 | TRBV5-1 | CASSRESGDLKTQYF | TGCGCCAGCAGCCGGGAATCGGGAGATTTGAAGACCCAGTACTTC
few | . | TRBJ2-7 | TRBV27 | CASSLGSISYEQYF | TGTGCCAGCAGCCTGGGCAGCATTTCCTACGAGCAGTACTTC
few | . | TRBJ2-7 | TRBV20-1 | CSAPVGGHNAYEQYF | TGCAGTGCCCCAGTGGGCGGCCACAATGCCTACGAGCAGTACTTC
many | TRBD2 | TRBJ2-6 | TRBV7-9 | CASSPSRGGSGANVLTF | TGTGCCAGCAGCCCTTCTCGCGGGGGCTCTGGGGCCAACGTCCTGACTTTC
many | . | TRBJ1-1 | TRBV6-6 | CASNSLGDALGEAFF | TGTGCCAGCAACTCCCTCGGGGACGCTTTGGGTGAAGCTTTCTTT
. | TRBD2 | TRBJ2-5 | TRBV9 | CASSPSPRLAPVETQYF | TGTGCCAGCAGCCCGAGCCCCCGACTAGCGCCGGTGGAGACCCAGTACTTC
. | TRBD2 | TRBJ2-3 | TRBV6-5 | CASSYSVGRGGRRADTQYF | TGTGCCAGCAGTTACTCCGTCGGGCGGGGGGGCCGGAGGGCAGATACGCAGTATTTT
few | . | TRBJ1-2 | TRBV12-3/TRBV12-4 | CASSFWGRDGYTF | TGTGCCAGCAGTTTCTGGGGTAGGGACGGCTACACCTTC
. | . | TRBJ1-4 | TRBV20-1 | CSASSNEKLFF | TGCAGTGCAAGTTCTAATGAAAAACTGTTTTTT
once | . | TRBJ1-1 | TRBV5-6 | CASSWGVTEAFF | TGTGCCAGCAGTTGGGGGGTTACTGAAGCTTTCTTT
many | TRBD1 | TRBJ2-2 | TRBV12-3/TRBV12-4 | CASSRRDSYTGELFF | TGTGCCAGCAGTCGCCGGGACAGCTACACCGGGGAGCTGTTTTTT
. | TRBD2 | TRBJ2-5 | TRBV5-1 | CASAAGWRERETQYF | TGCGCCAGCGCCGCAGGATGGCGGGAGAGGGAGACCCAGTACTTC
few | . | TRBJ2-1 | TRBV3-1 | CASTHNEGGDYNEQFF | TGTGCCAGCACCCACAACGAAGGGGGGGATTACAATGAGCAGTTCTTC
. | TRBD2 | TRBJ2-7 | TRBV20-1 | CSAQSSGSYEQYF | TGCAGTGCCCAAAGTAGCGGGTCTTACGAGCAGTACTTC
. | . | TRBJ1-4 | TRBV15 | CATSRDRRGGFNEKLFF | TGTGCCACCAGCAGAGATAGAAGGGGCGGCTTTAATGAAAAACTGTTTTTT
few | TRBD2 | TRBJ2-5 | TRBV9 | CASSVGAGREQYF | TGTGCCAGCAGCGTCGGGGCTGGGCGGGAGCAGTACTTC
. | . | TRBJ2-7 | TRBV27 | CASSLRGSKSYEQYF | TGTGCCAGCAGTTTAAGAGGGTCTAAATCCTACGAGCAGTACTTC
few | TRBD2 | TRBJ2-7 | TRBV7-8 | CAGLGVSGTSYEQYF | TGTGCCGGTCTCGGGGTTAGCGGGACAAGCTACGAGCAGTACTTC
few | . | TRBJ2-5 | TRBV18 | CASSPGDGIRETQYF | TGTGCCAGCTCACCAGGGGACGGTATCAGGGAGACCCAGTACTTC
. | . | TRBJ2-3 | TRBV11-2 | CASSFYESSTDTQYF | TGTGCCAGCAGCTTTTACGAATCTAGCACAGATACGCAGTATTTT
. | . | TRBJ2-7 | TRBV7-2 | CASSLGPKTSSYEQYF | TGTGCCAGCAGCCTTGGGCCGAAAACTAGCTCCTACGAGCAGTACTTC
many | . | TRBJ2-5 | TRBV5-5 | CASSLWLSGDTQYF | TGTGCCAGCAGCTTGTGGCTTAGCGGAGATACCCAGTACTTC
once | TRBD1 | TRBJ2-7 | TRBV3-1 | CASSQEPRTGLSYEQYF | TGTGCCAGCAGCCAAGAACCTAGGACAGGCCTCTCCTACGAGCAGTACTTC
many | . | TRBJ2-7 | TRBV4-1 | CASSQEGASRWDEQYF | TGCGCCAGCAGCCAAGAAGGTGCCTCAAGATGGGACGAGCAGTACTTC
few | . | TRBJ2-1 | TRBV28 | CASSFSASLGAEQFF | TGTGCCAGCAGTTTCTCGGCTAGCCTCGGTGCTGAGCAGTTCTTC